Sequencing of this TCR beta chain was carried out in a study of identical twins. The CDR3 has 14 residues if both end residues are counted. CDR1 LGHDT and CDR2 YNNKEL come from the germline V gene (reference sequence). This clonotype was observed many times. The DNA is omitted, as the CDR3 cannot be located on it reliably, and the CDR3 follows TCRdb's listing. MiXCR, run by TCRdb on the 5' RACE reads, gives a single entry per CDR3 protein. The repertoire consists of roughly 350,000 distinct CDR3 sequences, with roughly 9% occurring once and the leading ten covering roughly 8.9%. This chain connects TRBV3-1 to TRBJ2-2. The receptor was isolated from a woman between 50 and 59 years old in good health. Sample: naive T cells sorted from blood. This chain's CDR3 is CASSQGLRAGELFF.